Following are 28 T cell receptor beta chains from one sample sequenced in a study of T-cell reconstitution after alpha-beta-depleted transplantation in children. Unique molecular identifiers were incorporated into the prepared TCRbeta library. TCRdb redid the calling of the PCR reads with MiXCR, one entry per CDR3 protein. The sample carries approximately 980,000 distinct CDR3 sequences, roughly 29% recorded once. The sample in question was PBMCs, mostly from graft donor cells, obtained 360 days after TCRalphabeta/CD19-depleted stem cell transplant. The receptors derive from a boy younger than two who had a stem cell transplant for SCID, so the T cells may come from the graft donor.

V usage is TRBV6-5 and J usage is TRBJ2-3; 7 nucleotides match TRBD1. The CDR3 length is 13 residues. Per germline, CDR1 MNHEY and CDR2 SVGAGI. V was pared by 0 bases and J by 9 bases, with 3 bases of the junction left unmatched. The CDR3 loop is CASSYSTGKTQYF. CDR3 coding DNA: TGTGCCAGCAGTTACTCGACAGGGAAGACGCAGTATTTT.

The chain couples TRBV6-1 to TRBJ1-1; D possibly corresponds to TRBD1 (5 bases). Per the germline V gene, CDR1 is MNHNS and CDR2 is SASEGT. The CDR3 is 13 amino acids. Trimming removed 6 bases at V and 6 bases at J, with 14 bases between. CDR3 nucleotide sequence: TGTGCCAGCAGGCAGGGATTGGTGGCTGAAGCTTTCTTT. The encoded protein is CASRQGLVAEAFF.

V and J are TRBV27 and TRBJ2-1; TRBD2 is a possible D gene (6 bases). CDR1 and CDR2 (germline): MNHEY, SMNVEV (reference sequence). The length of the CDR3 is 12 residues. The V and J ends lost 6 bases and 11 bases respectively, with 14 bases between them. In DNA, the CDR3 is TGTGCCAGCAGCAGAGGTGGGGGGAAGCAGTTCTTC. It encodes CASSRGGGKQFF.

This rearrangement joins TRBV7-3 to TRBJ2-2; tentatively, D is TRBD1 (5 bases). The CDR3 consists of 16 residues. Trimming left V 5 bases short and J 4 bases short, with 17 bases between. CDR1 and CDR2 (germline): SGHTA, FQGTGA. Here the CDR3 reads CASSPSMGQSTGELFF. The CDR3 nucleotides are TGTGCCAGCAGCCCTTCAATGGGGCAGAGCACCGGGGAGCTGTTTTTT.

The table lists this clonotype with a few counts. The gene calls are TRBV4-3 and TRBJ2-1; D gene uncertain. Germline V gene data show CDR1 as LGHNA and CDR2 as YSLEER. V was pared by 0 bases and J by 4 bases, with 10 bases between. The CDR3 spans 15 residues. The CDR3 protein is CASSQDSRRYNEQFF. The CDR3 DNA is TGCGCCAGCAGCCAAGACTCGAGGAGATACAATGAGCAGTTCTTC.

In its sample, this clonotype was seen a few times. CDR3 DNA: TGCGCCAGCAGCCAAGGGCTAGCGGGGGGAAGGTCCTACGAGCAGTACTTC. Its protein product is CASSQGLAGGRSYEQYF. The chain uses TRBV4-1 and TRBJ2-7, with 11 bases fitting TRBD2. Germline-derived CDR1 and CDR2 are MGHRA and YSYEKL. V dropped 1 base and J dropped 1; count of bases not matched to a gene: 6. CDR3 size: 17 residues.

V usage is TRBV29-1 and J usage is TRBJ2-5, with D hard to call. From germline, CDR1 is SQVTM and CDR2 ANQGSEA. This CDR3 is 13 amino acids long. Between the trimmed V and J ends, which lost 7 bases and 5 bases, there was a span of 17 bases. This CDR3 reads CSGGWRGYETQYF. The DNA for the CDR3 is TGCAGCGGGGGTTGGCGCGGATATGAGACCCAGTACTTC.

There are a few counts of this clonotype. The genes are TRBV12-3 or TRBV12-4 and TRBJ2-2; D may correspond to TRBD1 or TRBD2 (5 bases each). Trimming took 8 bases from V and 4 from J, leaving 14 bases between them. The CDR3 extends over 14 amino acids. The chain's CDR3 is CASAPGHITGELFF. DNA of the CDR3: TGTGCCAGCGCCCCGGGGCACATCACCGGGGAGCTGTTTTTT.

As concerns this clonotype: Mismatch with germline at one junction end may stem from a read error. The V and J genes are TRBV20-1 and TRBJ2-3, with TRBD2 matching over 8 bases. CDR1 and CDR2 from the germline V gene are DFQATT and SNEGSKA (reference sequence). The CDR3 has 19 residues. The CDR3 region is CCARGRSVGGASGTDTQYF. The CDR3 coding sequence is TGCTGTGCTAGAGGCCGTTCAGTCGGGGGGGCCTCTGGGACAGATACGCAGTATTTT.

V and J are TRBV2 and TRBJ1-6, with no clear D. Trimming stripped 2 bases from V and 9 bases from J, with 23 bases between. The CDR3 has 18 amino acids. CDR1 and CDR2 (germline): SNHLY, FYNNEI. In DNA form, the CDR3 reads TGTGCCAGCAGTGAAAACCGGGAGTTCGCTATTCGCGGTTCACCCCTCCACTTT. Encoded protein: CASSENREFAIRGSPLHF.

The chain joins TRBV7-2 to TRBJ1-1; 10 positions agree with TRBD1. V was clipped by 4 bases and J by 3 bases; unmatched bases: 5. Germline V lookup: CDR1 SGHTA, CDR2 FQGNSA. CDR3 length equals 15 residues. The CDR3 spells CASSSIGQGDTEAFF. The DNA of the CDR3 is TGTGCCAGCAGCTCGATTGGACAGGGGGACACTGAAGCTTTCTTT.

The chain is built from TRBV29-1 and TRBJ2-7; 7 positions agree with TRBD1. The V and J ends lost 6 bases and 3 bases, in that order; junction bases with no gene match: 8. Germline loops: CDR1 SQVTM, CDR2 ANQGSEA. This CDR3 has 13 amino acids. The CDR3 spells CSVGQDRIYEQYF. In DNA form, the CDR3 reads TGCAGCGTGGGGCAGGACAGGATCTACGAGCAGTACTTC.

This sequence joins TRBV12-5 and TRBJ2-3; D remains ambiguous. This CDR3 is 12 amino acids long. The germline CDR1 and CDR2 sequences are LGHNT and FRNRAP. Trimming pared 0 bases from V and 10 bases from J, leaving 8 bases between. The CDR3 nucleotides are TGTGCTAGTGGTTTGGTATCCCCATCGCAGTATTTT. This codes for CASGLVSPSQYF.

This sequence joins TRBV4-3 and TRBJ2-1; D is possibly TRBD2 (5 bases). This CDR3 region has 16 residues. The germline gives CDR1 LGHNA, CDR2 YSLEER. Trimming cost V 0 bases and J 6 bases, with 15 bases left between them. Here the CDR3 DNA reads TGCGCCAGCAGCCAAGATTATGACGGAGGTGTCAATGAGCAGTTCTTC. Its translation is CASSQDYDGGVNEQFF.

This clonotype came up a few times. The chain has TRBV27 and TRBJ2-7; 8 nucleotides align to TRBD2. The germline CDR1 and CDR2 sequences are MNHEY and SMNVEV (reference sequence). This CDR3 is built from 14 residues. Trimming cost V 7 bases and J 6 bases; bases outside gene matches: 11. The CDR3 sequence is CASIARGGGSEQYF. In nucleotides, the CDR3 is TGTGCCAGCATTGCACGGGGGGGCGGTTCCGAGCAGTACTTC.

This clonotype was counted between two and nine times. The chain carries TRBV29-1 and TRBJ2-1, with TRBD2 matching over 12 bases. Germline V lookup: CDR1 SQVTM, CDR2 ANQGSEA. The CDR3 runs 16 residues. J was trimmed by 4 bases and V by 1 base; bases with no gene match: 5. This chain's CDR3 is CSVEGLAGGQYNEQFF. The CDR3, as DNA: TGCAGCGTTGAAGGGCTAGCGGGGGGGCAGTACAATGAGCAGTTCTTC.

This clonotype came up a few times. The CDR3 sequence is CASSPWVGEGQPQHF. CDR3 nucleotides: TGTGCCAGCTCACCTTGGGTAGGGGAGGGTCAGCCCCAGCATTTT. The chain uses TRBV18 and TRBJ1-5; a possible D gene is TRBD1 (5 bases). The V end was cut by 3 bases, the J end by 6 bases, with 15 bases between. This CDR3 spans 15 amino acids. CDR1 KGHSH and CDR2 LQKENI come from the germline V gene.

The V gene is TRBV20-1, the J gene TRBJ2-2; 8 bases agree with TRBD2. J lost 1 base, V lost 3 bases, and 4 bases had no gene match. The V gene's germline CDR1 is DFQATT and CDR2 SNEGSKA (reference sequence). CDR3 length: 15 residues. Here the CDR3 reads CSARVLAGNTGELFF. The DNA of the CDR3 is TGCAGTGCTAGGGTTCTAGCGGGGAACACCGGGGAGCTGTTTTTT.

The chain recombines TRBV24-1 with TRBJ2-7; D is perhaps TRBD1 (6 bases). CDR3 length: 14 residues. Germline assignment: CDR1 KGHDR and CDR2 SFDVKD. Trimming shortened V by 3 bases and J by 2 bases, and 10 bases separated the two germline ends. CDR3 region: CATSDGTPPYEQYF. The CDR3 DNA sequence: TGTGCCACCAGTGATGGGACACCTCCCTACGAGCAGTACTTC.

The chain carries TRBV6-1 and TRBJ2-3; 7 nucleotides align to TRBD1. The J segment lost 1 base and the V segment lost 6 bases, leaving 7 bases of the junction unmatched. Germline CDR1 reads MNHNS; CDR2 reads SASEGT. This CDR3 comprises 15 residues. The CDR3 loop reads CASSRGQSRTDTQYF. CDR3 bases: TGTGCCAGCAGCCGGGGACAGTCTCGCACAGATACGCAGTATTTT.

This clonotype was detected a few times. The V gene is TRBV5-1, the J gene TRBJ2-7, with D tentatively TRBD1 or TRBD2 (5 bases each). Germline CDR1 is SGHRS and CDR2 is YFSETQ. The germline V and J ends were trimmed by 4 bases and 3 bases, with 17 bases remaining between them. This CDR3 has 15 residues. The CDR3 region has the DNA TGCGCCAGCAGCACGACCGGGACCAAGTTCTACGAGCAGTACTTC. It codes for CASSTTGTKFYEQYF.

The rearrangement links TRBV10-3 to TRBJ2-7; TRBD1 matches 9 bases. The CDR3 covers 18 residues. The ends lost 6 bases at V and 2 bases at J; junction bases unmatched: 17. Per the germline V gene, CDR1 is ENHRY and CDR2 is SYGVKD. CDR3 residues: CAIRTEPGQGVAPYEQYF. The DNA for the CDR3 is TGTGCCATCAGAACGGAACCGGGACAGGGAGTGGCCCCCTACGAGCAGTACTTC.

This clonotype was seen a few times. The CDR3 sequence is CASSPGSATSTDTQYF. CDR3 sequence (DNA): TGTGCCAGCAGCCCAGGGTCAGCTACTAGCACAGATACGCAGTATTTT. The chain is built from TRBV7-9 and TRBJ2-3; TRBD1 might be the D (5 bases). The CDR3 spans 16 residues. Deletions cut 5 bases from V and 0 bases from J, with 15 bases between. In germline, CDR1 is SEHNR, CDR2 FQNEAQ (reference sequence).

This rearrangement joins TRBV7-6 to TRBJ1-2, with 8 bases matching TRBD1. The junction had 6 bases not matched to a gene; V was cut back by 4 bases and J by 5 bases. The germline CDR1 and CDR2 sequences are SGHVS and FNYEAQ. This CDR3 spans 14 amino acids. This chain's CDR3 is CASSSGGSGYGYTF. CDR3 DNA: TGTGCCAGCAGCTCAGGGGGCTCGGGATATGGCTACACCTTC.

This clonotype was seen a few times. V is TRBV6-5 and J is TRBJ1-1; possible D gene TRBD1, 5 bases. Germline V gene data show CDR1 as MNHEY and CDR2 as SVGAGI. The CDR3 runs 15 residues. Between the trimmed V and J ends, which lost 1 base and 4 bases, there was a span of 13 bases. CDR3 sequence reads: CASSYYRDGGTEAFF. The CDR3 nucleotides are TGTGCCAGCAGTTACTACCGGGACGGGGGCACTGAAGCTTTCTTT.

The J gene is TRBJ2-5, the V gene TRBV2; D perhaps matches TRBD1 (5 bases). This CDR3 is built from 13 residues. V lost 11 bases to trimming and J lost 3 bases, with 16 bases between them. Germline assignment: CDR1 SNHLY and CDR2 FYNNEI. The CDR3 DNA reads TGTGCCGGACAAAGAGACCGGGAAGAGACCCAGTACTTC. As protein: CAGQRDREETQYF.

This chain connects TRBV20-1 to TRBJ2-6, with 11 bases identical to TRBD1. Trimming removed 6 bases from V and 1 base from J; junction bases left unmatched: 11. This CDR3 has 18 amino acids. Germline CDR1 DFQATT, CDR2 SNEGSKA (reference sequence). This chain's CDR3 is CSAKATGQGESGANVLTF. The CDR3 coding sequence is TGCAGTGCAAAAGCCACGGGACAGGGGGAATCTGGGGCCAACGTCCTGACTTTC.

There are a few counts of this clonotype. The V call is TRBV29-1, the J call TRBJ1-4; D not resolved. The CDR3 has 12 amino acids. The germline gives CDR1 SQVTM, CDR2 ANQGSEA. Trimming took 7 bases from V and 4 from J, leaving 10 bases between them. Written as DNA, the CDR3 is TGCAGCGCCGGGATACTTAATGAAAAACTGTTTTTT. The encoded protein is CSAGILNEKLFF.